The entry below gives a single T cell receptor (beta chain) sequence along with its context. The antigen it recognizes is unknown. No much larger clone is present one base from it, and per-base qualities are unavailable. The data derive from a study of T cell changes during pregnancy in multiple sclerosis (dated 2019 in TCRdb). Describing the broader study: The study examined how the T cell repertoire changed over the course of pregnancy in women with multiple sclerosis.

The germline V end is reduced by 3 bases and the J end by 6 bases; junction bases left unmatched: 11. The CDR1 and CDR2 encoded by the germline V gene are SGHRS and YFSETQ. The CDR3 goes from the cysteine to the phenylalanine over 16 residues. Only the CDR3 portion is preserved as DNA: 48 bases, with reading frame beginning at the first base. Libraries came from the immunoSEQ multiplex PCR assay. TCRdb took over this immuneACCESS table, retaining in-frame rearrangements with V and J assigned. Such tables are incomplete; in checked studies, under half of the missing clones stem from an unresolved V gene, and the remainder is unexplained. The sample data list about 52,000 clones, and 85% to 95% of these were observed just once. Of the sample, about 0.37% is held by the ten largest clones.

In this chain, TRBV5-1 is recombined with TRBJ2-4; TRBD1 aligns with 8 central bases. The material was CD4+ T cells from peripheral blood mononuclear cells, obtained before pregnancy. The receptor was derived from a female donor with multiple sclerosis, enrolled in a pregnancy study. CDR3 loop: CASSYPPGQGGNIQYF. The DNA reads TGCGCCAGCAGCTACCCCCCTGGACAGGGCGGAAACATTCAGTACTTC.